A single sample is the source of the 2 T cell receptor beta chains below, sequenced in a study of blood T cell repertoires in COVID-19. The repertoire was sequenced with immunoSEQ multiplex PCR; TCRdb's copy has only in-frame clones and lacks some. This table holds 210,000 or so clones, around 84% found once. The sequencing input was peripheral blood. The receptor set was obtained from a human donor in a cohort sampled during active COVID-19.

The V gene is TRBV3-1 (or the pseudogene TRBV3-2), the J gene TRBJ2-1; D is possibly TRBD1 (5 bases). Germline V gene sequence: CDR1 LGHDT, CDR2 YNNKEL (reference sequence). V was cut by 6 bases and J by 7 bases, with 7 bases left in between. This CDR3 has 11 amino acids. The CDR3 DNA reads TGTGCCAGCAGGGACACGAATGAGCAGTTCTTC. Protein sequence: CASRDTNEQFF.

The chain employs TRBV6-1 and TRBJ1-2; 7 bases agree with TRBD1. Trimming at V came to 3 bases and at J to 6 bases, leaving 1 base not matched to a gene. Germline V gene data show CDR1 as MNHNS and CDR2 as SASEGT. This CDR3 is 12 amino acids long. The CDR3 nucleotides are TGTGCCAGCAGTGAGACAGGGAATGGCTACACCTTC. Protein product: CASSETGNGYTF.